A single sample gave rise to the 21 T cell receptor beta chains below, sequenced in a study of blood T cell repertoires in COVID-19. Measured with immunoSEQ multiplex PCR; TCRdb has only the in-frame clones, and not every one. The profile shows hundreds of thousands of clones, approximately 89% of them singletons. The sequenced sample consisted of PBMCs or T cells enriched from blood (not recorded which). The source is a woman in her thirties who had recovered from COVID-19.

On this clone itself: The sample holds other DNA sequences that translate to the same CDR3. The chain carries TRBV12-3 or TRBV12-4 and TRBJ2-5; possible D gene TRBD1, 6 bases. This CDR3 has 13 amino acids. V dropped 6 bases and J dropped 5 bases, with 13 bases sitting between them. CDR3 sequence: CASREQGRETQYF. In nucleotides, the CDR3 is TGTGCCAGCAGGGAACAGGGACGGGAGACCCAGTACTTC.

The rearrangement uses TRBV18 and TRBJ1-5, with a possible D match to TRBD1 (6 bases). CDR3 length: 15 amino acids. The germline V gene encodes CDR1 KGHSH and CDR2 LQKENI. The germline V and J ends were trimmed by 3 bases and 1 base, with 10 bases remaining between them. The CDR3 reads CASSPGTRSNQPQHF. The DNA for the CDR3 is TGTGCCAGCTCACCCGGGACAAGAAGCAATCAGCCCCAGCATTTT.

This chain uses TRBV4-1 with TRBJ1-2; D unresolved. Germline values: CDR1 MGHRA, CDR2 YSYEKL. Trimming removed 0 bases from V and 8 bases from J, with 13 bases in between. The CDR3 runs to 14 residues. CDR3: CASSQDLTPGGYTF. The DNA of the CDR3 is TGCGCCAGCAGCCAAGATTTAACCCCCGGGGGCTACACCTTC.

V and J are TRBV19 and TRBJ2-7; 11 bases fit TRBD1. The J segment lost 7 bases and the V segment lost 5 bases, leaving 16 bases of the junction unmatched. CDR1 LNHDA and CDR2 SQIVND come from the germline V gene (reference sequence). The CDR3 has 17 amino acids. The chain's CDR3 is CASSGRTGGASSKEQYF. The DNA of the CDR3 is TGTGCCAGTAGTGGCAGGACAGGGGGCGCTTCATCTAAGGAGCAGTACTTC.

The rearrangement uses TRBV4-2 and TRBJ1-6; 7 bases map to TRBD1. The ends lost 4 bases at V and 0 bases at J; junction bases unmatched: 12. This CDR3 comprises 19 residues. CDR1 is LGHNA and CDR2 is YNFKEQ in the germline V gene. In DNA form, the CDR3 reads TGTGCCAGCAGCCTCTCTCCCGGGACAGTGAGCTCCTATAATTCACCCCTCCACTTT. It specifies CASSLSPGTVSSYNSPLHF.

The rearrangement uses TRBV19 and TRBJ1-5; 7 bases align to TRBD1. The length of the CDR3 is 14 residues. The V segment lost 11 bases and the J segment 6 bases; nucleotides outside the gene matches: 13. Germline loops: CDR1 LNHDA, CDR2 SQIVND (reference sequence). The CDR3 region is CASNGSGGSQPQHF. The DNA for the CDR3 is TGTGCCTCCAACGGATCAGGGGGTAGTCAGCCCCAGCATTTT.

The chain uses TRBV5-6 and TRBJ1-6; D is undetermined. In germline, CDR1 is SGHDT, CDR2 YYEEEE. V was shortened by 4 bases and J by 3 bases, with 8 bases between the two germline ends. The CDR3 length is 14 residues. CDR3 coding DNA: TGTGCCAGCAGCGCCACGGTCTATAATTCACCCCTCCACTTT. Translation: CASSATVYNSPLHF.

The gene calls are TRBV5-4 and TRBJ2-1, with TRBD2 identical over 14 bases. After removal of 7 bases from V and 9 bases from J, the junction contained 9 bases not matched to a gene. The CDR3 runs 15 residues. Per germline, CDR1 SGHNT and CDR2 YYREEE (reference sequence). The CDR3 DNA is TGTGCCAGCGGGGGACTAGCGGGAGTATCGGGTGAGCAGTTCTTC. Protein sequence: CASGGLAGVSGEQFF. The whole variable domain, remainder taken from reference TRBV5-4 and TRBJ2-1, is ETGVTQSPTHLIKTRGQQVTLRCSSQSGHNTVSWYQQALGQGPQFIFQYYREEENGRGNFPPRFSGLQFPNYSSELNVNALELDDSALYLCASGGLAGVSGEQFFGPGTRLTVL.

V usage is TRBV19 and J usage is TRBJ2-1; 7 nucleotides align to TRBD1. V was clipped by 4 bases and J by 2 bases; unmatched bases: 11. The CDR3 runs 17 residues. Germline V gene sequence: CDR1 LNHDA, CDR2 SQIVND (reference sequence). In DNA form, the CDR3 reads TGTGCCAGTAGTAGGGTATCACAGGGGACGGCCTACAATGAGCAGTTCTTC. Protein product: CASSRVSQGTAYNEQFF.

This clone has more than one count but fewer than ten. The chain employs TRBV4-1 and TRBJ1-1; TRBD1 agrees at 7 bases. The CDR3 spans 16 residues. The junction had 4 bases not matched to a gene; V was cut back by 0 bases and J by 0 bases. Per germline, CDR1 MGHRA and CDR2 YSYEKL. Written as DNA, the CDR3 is TGCGCCAGCAGCCAAGAGGGACAGCCCATGAACACTGAAGCTTTCTTT. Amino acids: CASSQEGQPMNTEAFF.

The CDR3: CASSEWGRTAGELFF. CDR3 DNA sequence: TGTGCCAGCAGTGAGTGGGGGAGGACGGCCGGGGAGCTGTTTTTT. This chain links TRBV2 with TRBJ2-2; maybe TRBD2 (6 bases). V was cut by 3 bases and J by 6 bases, with 14 bases left in between. CDR1 is SNHLY, CDR2 FYNNEI, per germline. The CDR3 has 15 residues.

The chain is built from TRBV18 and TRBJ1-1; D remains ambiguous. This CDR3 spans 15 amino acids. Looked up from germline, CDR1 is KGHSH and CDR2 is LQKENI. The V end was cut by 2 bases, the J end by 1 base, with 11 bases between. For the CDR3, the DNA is TGTGCCAGCTCACCAACGTCAGGCCAGAACACTGAAGCTTTCTTT. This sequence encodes CASSPTSGQNTEAFF.

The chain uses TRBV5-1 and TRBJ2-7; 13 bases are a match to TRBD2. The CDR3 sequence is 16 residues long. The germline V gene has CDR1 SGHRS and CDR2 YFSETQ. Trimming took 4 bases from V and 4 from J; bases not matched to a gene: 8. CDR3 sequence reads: CASSPGLAGPGYEQYF. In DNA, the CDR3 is TGCGCCAGCAGCCCGGGACTAGCGGGACCAGGGTACGAGCAGTACTTC.

DNA of the CDR3: TGTGCCAGCAGTTTTAGTAGGGTCAGGGGGAATTTGAACTATGGCTACACCTTC. Its translation: CASSFSRVRGNLNYGYTF. V is TRBV27 and J is TRBJ1-2, with 7 bases matching TRBD1. The CDR3 loop spans 18 amino acids. The germline CDR1 and CDR2 sequences are MNHEY and SMNVEV (reference sequence). The trim removed 3 bases at V and 2 bases at J, leaving 15 bases unmatched.

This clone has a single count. This CDR3 is CASSLAIYEQYF. CDR3 in DNA: TGTGCCAGCAGCCTCGCTATCTACGAGCAGTACTTC. The chain couples TRBV12-3 or TRBV12-4 to TRBJ2-7; no reliable D call. V dropped 6 bases and J dropped 3 bases, with 9 bases sitting between them. This CDR3 contains 12 residues.

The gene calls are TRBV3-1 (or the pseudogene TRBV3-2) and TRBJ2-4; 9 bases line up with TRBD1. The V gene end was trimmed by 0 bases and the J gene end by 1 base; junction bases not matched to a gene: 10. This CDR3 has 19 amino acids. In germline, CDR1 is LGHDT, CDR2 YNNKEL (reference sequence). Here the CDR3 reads CASSQDLPGGQGAKNIQYF. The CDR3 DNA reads TGTGCCAGCAGCCAAGACCTTCCGGGGGGACAGGGCGCCAAAAACATTCAGTACTTC.

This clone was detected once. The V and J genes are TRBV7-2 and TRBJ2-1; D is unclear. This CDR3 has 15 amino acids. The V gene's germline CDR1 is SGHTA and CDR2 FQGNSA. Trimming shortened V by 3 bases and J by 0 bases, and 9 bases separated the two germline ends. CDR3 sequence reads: CASSLSASSYNEQFF. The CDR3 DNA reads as TGTGCCAGCAGCTTGTCAGCGTCCTCCTACAATGAGCAGTTCTTC.

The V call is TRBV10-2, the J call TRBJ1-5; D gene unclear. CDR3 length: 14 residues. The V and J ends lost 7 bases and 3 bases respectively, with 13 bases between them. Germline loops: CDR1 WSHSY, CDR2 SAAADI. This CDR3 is CASTNSFLNQPQHF. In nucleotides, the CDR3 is TGCGCCAGCACCAACTCCTTCCTCAATCAGCCCCAGCATTTT.

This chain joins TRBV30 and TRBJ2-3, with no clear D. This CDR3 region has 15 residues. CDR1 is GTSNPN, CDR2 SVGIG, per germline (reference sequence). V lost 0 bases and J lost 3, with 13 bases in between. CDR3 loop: CAWSVRILTTDTQYF. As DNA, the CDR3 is TGTGCCTGGAGTGTACGGATCCTGACAACAGATACGCAGTATTTT.

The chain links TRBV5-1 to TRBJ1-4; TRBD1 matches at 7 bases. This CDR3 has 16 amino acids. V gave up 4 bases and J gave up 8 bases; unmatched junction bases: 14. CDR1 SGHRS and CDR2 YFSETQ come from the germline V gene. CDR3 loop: CASSQSPTGGGEKLFF. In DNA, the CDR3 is TGCGCCAGCAGCCAATCCCCAACTGGAGGGGGCGAAAAACTGTTTTTT. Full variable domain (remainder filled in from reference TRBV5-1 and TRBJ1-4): KAGVTQTPRYLIKTRGQQVTLSCSPISGHRSVSWYQQTPGQGLQFLFEYFSETQRNKGNFPGRFSGRQFSNSRSEMNVSTLELGDSALYLCASSQSPTGGGEKLFFGSGTQLSVL.

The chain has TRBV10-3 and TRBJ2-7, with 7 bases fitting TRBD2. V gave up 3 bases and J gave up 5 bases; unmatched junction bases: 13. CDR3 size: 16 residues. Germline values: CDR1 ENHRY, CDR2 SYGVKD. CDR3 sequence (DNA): TGTGCCATCAGTGACCGGGGAGGGCTAGGTTTAGACGAGCAGTACTTC. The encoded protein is CAISDRGGLGLDEQYF.